The source of this T cell receptor (beta chain) is a study of technical replicates of blood from four donors. The CDR3 spans 13 residues. Germline-derived CDR1 and CDR2 are MRHNA and SNTAGT. With 3 bases removed from V and 4 bases from J, the gap between germline ends came to 10 bases. A few counts support this clone. Assay used: immunoSEQ multiplex PCR; TCRdb lists only in-frame clones, some missing. The sample holds under 95,000 clones; about nine tenths are singletons and the top ten take roughly 0.38%. V usage is TRBV6-4 and J usage is TRBJ2-7, with a tentative D call TRBD1 (6 bases). The sample taken for sequencing was T cells isolated from PBMCs. The sequence derives from a human donor in good health. Some clones in this sample may be carry-over from other donors' samples. This CDR3 reads CASSEGTNYEQYF. The CDR3 bases are TGTGCCAGCAGTGAAGGGACAAATTACGAGCAGTACTTC.